Following are 9 T cell receptor beta chains from one sample sequenced in a study of neurological immune-mediated disorders (dated by TCRdb to between 2017 and 2020). The protocol used for the library was 5' RACE. Sequencing was performed on an Illumina HiSeq 2500. TCRdb reran the public reads through fastp at Q25 and MiXCR, keeping productive beta chains. Each CDR3 protein gets just one entry, which takes the most common genes and DNA from the rows behind it. Present in this sample are some 15,000 distinct CDR3 sequences, 3% to 4.5% of which were seen just once. The top ten clones comprise 20% to 25% of the sample. Sequencing was done on a sample of CD8+ T cells from blood. The receptor source for this set is a woman between 40 and 55 years old in good health.

This clonotype occurred many times. This rearrangement joins TRBV15 to TRBJ2-1; no definite D call. Trimming took 3 bases from V and 2 from J, leaving 8 bases between them. Germline loops: CDR1 LNHNV, CDR2 YYDKDF (reference sequence). This CDR3 is built from 14 residues. CDR3 nucleotides: TGTGCCACCAGCAGGCGAATTGCCTACAATGAGCAGTTCTTC. Translating gives CATSRRIAYNEQFF.

This clonotype was found many times. This chain uses TRBV3-1 with TRBJ2-7; the match to TRBD2 covers 7 bases. Germline CDR1 is LGHDT and CDR2 is YNNKEL (reference sequence). With V trimmed by 4 bases and J by 3 bases, 9 bases remained unmatched. CDR3 length: 15 residues. CDR3 DNA: TGTGCCAGCAGCCCGTACTGGCGGGAGAACTACGAGCAGTACTTC. It is translated as CASSPYWRENYEQYF.

Many counts were recorded for this clonotype. This rearrangement joins TRBV5-1 to TRBJ2-7; tentative D call: TRBD1 (6 bases). Germline CDR1 is SGHRS and CDR2 is YFSETQ. V was shortened by 0 bases and J by 2 bases, with 15 bases between the two germline ends. The CDR3 runs 16 residues. CDR3 sequence reads: CASSLGLGAATYEQYF. The CDR3 DNA reads as TGCGCCAGCAGCTTGGGGTTGGGGGCGGCAACCTACGAGCAGTACTTC.

In this sample, this clonotype turned up many times. The rearrangement uses TRBV6-6 and TRBJ1-1; D unclear. Germline CDR1 is MNHNY and CDR2 is SVGAGI (reference sequence). Deletions cut 11 bases from V and 6 bases from J, with 16 bases between. CDR3 length: 12 amino acids. The CDR3 region is CAAMMTMSEAFF. The CDR3 region has the DNA TGTGCCGCCATGATGACTATGTCTGAAGCTTTCTTT.

This clonotype came up many times. The chain is built from TRBV3-1 and TRBJ2-1, with 9 bases identical to TRBD2. Trimming took 4 bases from V and 1 from J; bases not matched to a gene: 5. Germline V gene data show CDR1 as LGHDT and CDR2 as YNNKEL (reference sequence). CDR3 length: 16 amino acids. For the CDR3, the DNA is TGTGCCAGCAGCCTCTTAGCGGGAGAGTCCTACAATGAGCAGTTCTTC. Translated: CASSLLAGESYNEQFF.

This clonotype was picked up many times. V is TRBV7-9 and J is TRBJ2-1; 12 positions match TRBD2. Trimming cost V 3 bases and J 8 bases; bases outside gene matches: 5. CDR3 size: 15 residues. Germline loops: CDR1 SEHNR, CDR2 FQNEAQ (reference sequence). This chain's CDR3 is CASSFLAGGGDEQFF. The CDR3 DNA reads as TGTGCCAGCAGCTTTCTAGCGGGAGGGGGCGATGAGCAGTTCTTC.

This clonotype showed up many times. The genes are TRBV12-3 or TRBV12-4 and TRBJ2-1, with D uncertain. V lost 6 bases, J lost 6 bases, and 9 bases lay in between. The CDR3 runs to 12 residues. The CDR3 nucleotides are TGTGCCAGCAGCCCCTGGGGCAATGAGCAGTTCTTC. Translation gives CASSPWGNEQFF.

This clonotype was seen many times. The V call is TRBV6-6, the J call TRBJ2-3; the D gene is possibly TRBD2 (6 bases). Germline assignment: CDR1 MNHNY and CDR2 SVGAGI (reference sequence). The V end lost 0 bases, the J end lost 5 bases, and 9 bases lay between the germline ends. The CDR3 totals 14 residues. DNA of the CDR3: TGTGCCAGCAGTTACTCGCCGGGGGTAGATACGCAGTATTTT. Encoded protein: CASSYSPGVDTQYF.

This clonotype was counted at least ten times. V gene TRBV12-3 or TRBV12-4 combines with J gene TRBJ2-7; D assignment may be TRBD1 or TRBD2 (5 bases each). The CDR3 extends over 14 amino acids. V gave up 0 bases and J gave up 1 base, with 7 bases separating them. CDR3 residues: CASSLAGRSYEQYF. CDR3 nucleotides: TGTGCCAGCAGTTTAGCGGGACGGTCCTACGAGCAGTACTTC.